Presented here are 12 T cell receptor beta chains from one specimen sequenced in a study of blood T cell repertoires in COVID-19. Libraries were prepared by immunoSEQ multiplex PCR; TCRdb keeps only in-frame clonotypes and omits some of them. The top ten hold around 2.9% of the sample, which has 160,000 or so clones, roughly 90% seen once. Sequenced sample: peripheral blood. The source of these receptors is a man in his fifties or sixties with acute or convalescent COVID-19.

The genes are TRBV5-6 and TRBJ2-3; 8 bases align to TRBD2. The J segment lost 2 bases and the V segment lost 1 base, leaving 9 bases of the junction unmatched. From germline, CDR1 is SGHDT and CDR2 YYEEEE. The CDR3 is made up of 17 amino acids. As DNA, the CDR3 is TGTGCCAGCAGCTTGATTACGGCGGGGGGAATCACAGATACGCAGTATTTT. It translates to CASSLITAGGITDTQYF.

This chain uses TRBV5-1 with TRBJ2-4; 10 nucleotides agree with TRBD1. Germline V gene data show CDR1 as SGHRS and CDR2 as YFSETQ. The CDR3 length is 16 residues. The V segment lost 0 bases and the J segment 2 bases; nucleotides outside the gene matches: 2. For the CDR3, the DNA is TGCGCCAGCAGCTTGGGGACAGGGGGGACCAAAAACATTCAGTACTTC. Protein sequence: CASSLGTGGTKNIQYF.

This chain joins TRBV2 and TRBJ1-6; a possible D gene is TRBD1 (5 bases). Germline V gives CDR1 SNHLY, CDR2 FYNNEI. The V and J ends lost 7 bases and 9 bases respectively, with 13 bases between them. The CDR3 spans 13 residues. CDR3 nucleotide sequence: TGTGCCAGCATCTTGTTGGGGGGTTCACCCCTCCACTTT. Translating it yields CASILLGGSPLHF.

The V gene is TRBV7-2, the J gene TRBJ1-2; weak D call: TRBD1 (5 bases). Trimming pared 3 bases from V and 8 bases from J, leaving 13 bases between. The germline V gene encodes CDR1 SGHTA and CDR2 FQGNSA. CDR3 size: 13 residues. The chain's CDR3 is CASSFSGGEGYTF. The DNA for the CDR3 is TGTGCCAGCAGCTTTTCCGGGGGGGAAGGCTACACCTTC.

The rearrangement joins TRBV6-1 to TRBJ1-6; 7 nucleotides align to TRBD1. The germline CDR1 and CDR2 sequences are MNHNS and SASEGT. CDR3 size: 16 residues. V was pared by 2 bases and J by 5 bases, with 6 bases of the junction left unmatched. CDR3 bases: TGTGCCAGCAGTGAAAAACGACAGGGTAATAATTCACCCCTCCACTTT. This sequence encodes CASSEKRQGNNSPLHF.

CDR3 bases: TGCGCCAGCAGCCACGGTCCGGGACAGGGCGCTCGAAAGAACACCGGGGAGCTGTTTTTT. Translating it yields CASSHGPGQGARKNTGELFF. The V gene is TRBV4-1, the J gene TRBJ2-2, with 9 bases that match TRBD1. V shed 3 bases and J 1 base; nucleotides not matched to a gene: 15. The length of the CDR3 is 20 residues. The V gene's germline CDR1 is MGHRA and CDR2 YSYEKL.

This rearrangement joins TRBV30 to TRBJ1-5; maybe TRBD1 (6 bases). The germline CDR1 and CDR2 sequences are GTSNPN and SVGIG (reference sequence). The germline V and J ends were trimmed by 2 bases and 6 bases, with 11 bases remaining between them. This CDR3 has 13 amino acids. CDR3 sequence reads: CAWSQGTFQPQHF. CDR3 bases: TGTGCCTGGAGTCAGGGGACCTTTCAGCCCCAGCATTTT.

Worth noting for this clone: Distinct nucleotide sequences in the sample also encode this CDR3. This chain connects TRBV6-5 to TRBJ1-5; TRBD1 matches at 8 bases. With V trimmed by 5 bases and J by 4 bases, 1 base remained unmatched. CDR1 and CDR2 (germline): MNHEY, SVGAGI. The CDR3 is made up of 13 amino acids. The CDR3 sequence: CASSRQGNQPQHF. In DNA, the CDR3 is TGTGCCAGCAGTCGACAGGGGAATCAGCCCCAGCATTTT.

CDR3 region: CASRSRDMHAEKLFF. In DNA, the CDR3 is TGTGCCAGCAGGTCCCGGGACATGCATGCTGAAAAACTGTTTTTT. The genes are TRBV2 and TRBJ1-4, with D maybe TRBD1 (6 bases). CDR1 and CDR2 from the germline V gene are SNHLY and FYNNEI. The V end lost 6 bases, the J end lost 7 bases, and 18 bases lay between the germline ends. The CDR3 runs to 15 residues.

This clone has only one observation. The chain couples TRBV5-1 to TRBJ1-1, with a tentative D call TRBD1 (5 bases). This CDR3 region has 15 residues. V gave up 4 bases and J gave up 1 base, with 14 bases separating them. Germline V gene sequence: CDR1 SGHRS, CDR2 YFSETQ. The CDR3 DNA reads as TGCGCCAGCAGCGGGGGGGTCGCCACGAACACTGAAGCTTTCTTT. Translated: CASSGGVATNTEAFF.

The chain employs TRBV4-2 and TRBJ2-3; the match to TRBD2 covers 11 bases. Germline values: CDR1 LGHNA, CDR2 YNFKEQ. The ends lost 2 bases at V and 1 base at J; junction bases unmatched: 2. This CDR3 is 16 amino acids long. CDR3 amino acids: CASSQQTSGGTDTQYF. CDR3 in DNA: TGTGCCAGCAGCCAACAGACTAGCGGGGGCACAGATACGCAGTATTTT.

The chain links TRBV5-4 to TRBJ1-1; D is unresolved. CDR3 length equals 16 residues. With 1 base removed from V and 1 base from J, the gap between germline ends came to 14 bases. Per germline, CDR1 SGHNT and CDR2 YYREEE (reference sequence). The DNA for the CDR3 is TGTGCCAGCAGCTTGTCCGTGACACGGGAGAACACTGAAGCTTTCTTT. Its protein is CASSLSVTRENTEAFF. Full variable domain (remainder filled in from reference TRBV5-4 and TRBJ1-1): ETGVTQSPTHLIKTRGQQVTLRCSSQSGHNTVSWYQQALGQGPQFIFQYYREEENGRGNFPPRFSGLQFPNYSSELNVNALELDDSALYLCASSLSVTRENTEAFFGQGTRLTVV.